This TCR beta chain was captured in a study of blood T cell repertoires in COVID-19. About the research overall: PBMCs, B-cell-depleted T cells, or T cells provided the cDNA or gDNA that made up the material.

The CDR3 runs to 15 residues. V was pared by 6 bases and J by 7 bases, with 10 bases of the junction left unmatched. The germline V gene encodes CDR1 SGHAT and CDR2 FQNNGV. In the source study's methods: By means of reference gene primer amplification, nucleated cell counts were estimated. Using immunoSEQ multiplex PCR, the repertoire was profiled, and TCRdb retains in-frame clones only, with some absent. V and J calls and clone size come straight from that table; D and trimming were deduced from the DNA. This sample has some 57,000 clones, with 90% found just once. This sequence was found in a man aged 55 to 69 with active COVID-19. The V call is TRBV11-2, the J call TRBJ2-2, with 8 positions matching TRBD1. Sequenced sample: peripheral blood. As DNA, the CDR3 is TGTGCCAGCAGTCGCCTCAGGGGGCGGGTCGGGGAGCTGTTTTTT. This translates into CASSRLRGRVGELFF.